The next 26 T cell receptor beta chains were all read from a single sample in a study of OX40 agonist ivuxolimab in advanced cancers. Sequencing was performed with immunoSEQ multiplex PCR; in TCRdb, only in-frame clones are kept and a portion is missing. Among some 70,000 clones listed, around 90% were seen once. Sequencing used CD4+ or CD8+ T cells sorted from blood, obtained in a trial of the OX40 agonist ivuxolimab. Receptors originate from an adult with an advanced solid tumor such as melanoma, head and neck, liver or kidney cancer.

The V and J genes are TRBV18 and TRBJ1-3, with TRBD1 matching over 7 bases. The CDR3 covers 16 residues. CDR1 and CDR2 from the germline V gene are KGHSH and LQKENI. V was clipped by 4 bases and J by 0 bases; unmatched bases: 6. For the CDR3, the DNA is TGTGCCAGCTCACTAAGGACAGGCCCCTCTGGAAACACCATATATTTT. It is translated as CASSLRTGPSGNTIYF.

This chain connects TRBV28 to TRBJ2-1, with TRBD1 identical over 10 bases. This CDR3 is built from 15 residues. The V gene end was trimmed by 6 bases and the J gene end by 7 bases; junction bases not matched to a gene: 9. Germline CDR1 and CDR2: MDHEN and SYDVKM. The CDR3 is CASRPDRGLWNEQFF. In DNA form, the CDR3 reads TGTGCCAGCAGGCCCGACAGGGGGCTTTGGAATGAGCAGTTCTTC.

The V gene is TRBV2, the J gene TRBJ2-2; TRBD2 is a possible D gene (6 bases). CDR3 length: 14 amino acids. Per the germline V gene, CDR1 is SNHLY and CDR2 is FYNNEI. The V end lost 6 bases, the J end lost 5 bases, and 13 bases lay between the germline ends. As DNA, the CDR3 is TGTGCCAGCAGGGGACTTAAGGGGACCGGGGAGCTGTTTTTT. Encoded protein: CASRGLKGTGELFF. The full variable domain, rest sourced from reference TRBV2 and TRBJ2-2, is EPEVTQTPSHQVTQMGQEVILRCVPISNHLYFYWYRQILGQKVEFLVSFYNNEISEKSEIFDDQFSVERPDGSNFTLKIRSTKLEDSAMYFCASRGLKGTGELFFGEGSRLTVL.

The chain uses TRBV14 and TRBJ2-3, with D unclear. The CDR3 spans 14 residues. Germline CDR1 is SGHDN and CDR2 is FVKESK. With 4 bases removed from V and 7 bases from J, the gap between germline ends came to 15 bases. The CDR3 bases are TGTGCCAGCAGCCCGTCTATAGGTCTGAATACGCAGTATTTT. Protein: CASSPSIGLNTQYF.

The table lists this clone with a few counts. Here the CDR3 DNA reads TGTGCCAGCAGCTCAGGACAGGTCTCAGATACGCAGTATTTT. This translates into CASSSGQVSDTQYF. The rearrangement joins TRBV5-5 to TRBJ2-3; 7 bases line up with TRBD1. J lost 4 bases, V lost 3 bases, and 5 bases had no gene match. There are 14 residues in the CDR3. From germline, CDR1 is SGHKS and CDR2 YYEKEE (reference sequence).

V gene TRBV27 combines with J gene TRBJ1-1; D perhaps matches TRBD1 (5 bases). The CDR3 totals 17 residues. Trimming took 3 bases from V and 4 from J, leaving 21 bases between them. Per germline, CDR1 MNHEY and CDR2 SMNVEV (reference sequence). As DNA, the CDR3 is TGTGCCAGCAGTTTTTCGGCCACAAACACGGGGGGCACTGAAGCTTTCTTT. Residues: CASSFSATNTGGTEAFF.

The V call is TRBV29-1, the J call TRBJ1-2; D perhaps matches TRBD1 (6 bases). CDR1 and CDR2 (germline): SQVTM, ANQGSEA. The CDR3 has 13 residues. The V gene lost 3 bases and the J gene lost 3 bases, with 11 bases spanning the gap. In DNA, the CDR3 is TGCAGCGTTGACAGGGGAGGGGACTATGGCTACACCTTC. Protein product: CSVDRGGDYGYTF.

The V call is TRBV7-8, the J call TRBJ2-1; D may correspond to TRBD1 or TRBD2 (6 bases each). In germline, CDR1 is SGHVS, CDR2 FQNEAQ. The CDR3 extends over 16 amino acids. The germline V and J ends were trimmed by 5 bases and 6 bases, with 20 bases remaining between them. The DNA of the CDR3 is TGTGCCAGCAGCCCCCCCTTGAGACTAGGGGGCAATGAGCAGTTCTTC. Encoded protein: CASSPPLRLGGNEQFF.

The chain has TRBV19 and TRBJ2-5; TRBD2 is a possible D gene (5 bases). Per germline, CDR1 LNHDA and CDR2 SQIVND (reference sequence). This CDR3 is 16 amino acids long. Trimming shortened V by 3 bases and J by 2 bases, and 16 bases separated the two germline ends. The CDR3 region is CASSMPPGMGQETQYF. CDR3 nucleotides: TGTGCCAGTAGTATGCCCCCGGGGATGGGGCAAGAGACCCAGTACTTC.

This rearrangement joins TRBV19 to TRBJ1-2; possible D gene TRBD1, 6 bases. Germline CDR1 LNHDA, CDR2 SQIVND (reference sequence). V lost 6 bases and J lost 3, with 17 bases in between. This CDR3 contains 15 residues. CDR3 sequence: CASSLGGGSDYGYTF. CDR3 in DNA: TGTGCCAGTAGCCTTGGTGGGGGCTCCGACTATGGCTACACCTTC.

The chain recombines TRBV5-1 with TRBJ2-2; D could derive from TRBD1 or TRBD2 (5 bases each). V was clipped by 1 base and J by 6 bases, with 10 bases between them. This CDR3 comprises 14 residues. The germline V gene encodes CDR1 SGHRS and CDR2 YFSETQ. The chain's CDR3 is CASSLNGDAGELFF. Written as DNA, the CDR3 is TGCGCCAGCAGCTTGAACGGGGACGCCGGGGAGCTGTTTTTT.

The chain has TRBV14 and TRBJ1-1, with no clear D. This CDR3 has 16 amino acids. Germline-derived CDR1 and CDR2 are SGHDN and FVKESK. The V gene lost 5 bases and the J gene lost 7 bases, with 23 bases spanning the gap. As DNA, the CDR3 is TGTGCCAGCAGCAGCACCCTGGGTCCCCGAAACCATGAAGCTTTCTTT. Encoded protein: CASSSTLGPRNHEAFF.

J is TRBJ2-7 and V is TRBV5-6; the D gene is possibly TRBD1 (6 bases). Trimming took off 4 bases at V and 9 bases at J, with 20 bases between the two ends. The CDR3 spans 14 residues. The V gene's germline CDR1 is SGHDT and CDR2 YYEEEE. CDR3 nucleotides: TGTGCCAGCAGCCGAACTAGAGGGGGTCGGGCGCAGTACTTC. As protein: CASSRTRGGRAQYF. The full variable domain, in which reference TRBV5-6 and TRBJ2-7 provide the parts outside the CDR3, is DAGVTQSPTHLIKTRGQQVTLRCSPKSGHDTVSWYQQALGQGPQFIFQYYEEEERQRGNFPDRFSGHQFPNYSSELNVNALLLGDSALYLCASSRTRGGRAQYFGPGTRLTVT.

This sequence joins TRBV10-3 and TRBJ2-1; 10 bases line up with TRBD2. Germline V gene sequence: CDR1 ENHRY, CDR2 SYGVKD. This CDR3 is built from 14 residues. V was pared by 6 bases and J by 9 bases, with 8 bases of the junction left unmatched. CDR3 region: CAIRISSGSPEQFF. DNA for the CDR3: TGTGCCATCAGAATATCTAGCGGGAGTCCTGAGCAGTTCTTC.

The gene calls are TRBV10-3 and TRBJ2-5; D is possibly TRBD1 or TRBD2 (5 bases each). The CDR3 covers 12 residues. The germline V and J ends were trimmed by 3 bases and 7 bases, with 9 bases remaining between them. Germline lookup yields CDR1 ENHRY and CDR2 SYGVKD. Here the CDR3 DNA reads TGTGCCATCAGTGAAGGGGCGGGGACCCAGTACTTC. It translates to CAISEGAGTQYF.

The J gene is TRBJ2-3, the V gene TRBV15; D tentatively fits TRBD1 or TRBD2 (5 bases each). Trimming left V 1 base short and J 0 bases short, with 14 bases between. Germline assignment: CDR1 LNHNV and CDR2 YYDKDF (reference sequence). CDR3 length: 17 amino acids. The CDR3 DNA is TGTGCCACCAGCAGAGCCTCCCTCCGGGACAGCACAGATACGCAGTATTTT. The encoded protein is CATSRASLRDSTDTQYF.

This rearrangement joins TRBV6-6 to TRBJ1-2, with TRBD1 identical over 8 bases. Germline CDR1 reads MNHNY; CDR2 reads SVGAGI (reference sequence). J lost 8 bases, V lost 0 bases, and 5 bases had no gene match. The CDR3 contains 14 residues. The CDR3 loop is CASSYSDRDGGYTF. The CDR3 bases are TGTGCCAGCAGTTACTCGGACAGGGACGGGGGCTACACCTTC.

The sample holds one count of this clone. This chain connects TRBV9 to TRBJ2-3; maybe TRBD2 (5 bases). CDR1 is SGDLS and CDR2 is YYNGEE in the germline V gene. This CDR3 has 17 residues. V lost 1 base and J 4 bases, leaving 19 bases between the germline ends. DNA of the CDR3: TGTGCCAGCAGCGTATCCCACCCGGGGAGTTTCGCAGATACGCAGTATTTT. Its translation: CASSVSHPGSFADTQYF.

The V and J genes are TRBV6-6 and TRBJ2-4, with TRBD1 identical over 8 bases. CDR1 MNHNY and CDR2 SVGAGI come from the germline V gene (reference sequence). V dropped 8 bases and J dropped 0; count of bases not matched to a gene: 6. The CDR3 extends over 15 amino acids. The CDR3 region is CASSDRGLAKNIQYF. CDR3 sequence (DNA): TGTGCCAGCTCCGACAGGGGACTAGCCAAAAACATTCAGTACTTC.

V gene TRBV9 combines with J gene TRBJ2-1, with D unclear. From germline, CDR1 is SGDLS and CDR2 YYNGEE. The V end was cut by 3 bases, the J end by 6 bases, with 19 bases between. This CDR3 is 16 amino acids long. The CDR3 nucleotides read TGTGCCAGCAGCGCCCCCAGCAGCAACCGTTTCAATGAGCAGTTCTTC. This gives the protein CASSAPSSNRFNEQFF.

DNA of the CDR3: TGTGCCAGCAGCTTAGGTAGTATGTTTTCGAATGAGCAGTTCTTC. Amino acids: CASSLGSMFSNEQFF. The chain combines TRBV7-3 with TRBJ2-1; D unclear. Trimming took 2 bases from V and 7 from J, leaving 15 bases between them. Germline loops: CDR1 SGHTA, CDR2 FQGTGA. The CDR3 runs 15 residues. Filled out from reference TRBV7-3 and TRBJ2-1, the complete variable domain reads GAGVSQTPSNKVTEKGKYVELRCDPISGHTALYWYRQSLGQGPEFLIYFQGTGAADDSGLPNDRFFAVRPEGSVSTLKIQRTERGDSAVYLCASSLGSMFSNEQFFGPGTRLTVL.

The rearrangement links TRBV7-3 to TRBJ2-7; 8 bases fit TRBD1. The V segment lost 5 bases and the J segment 4 bases; nucleotides outside the gene matches: 7. Germline assignment: CDR1 SGHTA and CDR2 FQGTGA. The CDR3 loop spans 14 amino acids. The CDR3 DNA reads TGTGCCAGCAGCCCCGGACAGGGTCTATACGAGCAGTACTTC. Protein sequence: CASSPGQGLYEQYF.

This clone was detected only a few times. This chain uses TRBV18 with TRBJ1-1; possibly TRBD1 for D (5 bases). V was clipped by 5 bases and J by 1 base, with 8 bases between them. CDR1 KGHSH and CDR2 LQKENI come from the germline V gene. The CDR3 is 13 residues long. The CDR3 DNA follows: TGTGCCAGCTCATCGGACAAGAACACTGAAGCTTTCTTT. Its protein is CASSSDKNTEAFF.

The chain has TRBV19 and TRBJ2-1; either TRBD1 or TRBD2 may fit D (5 bases each). V was cut by 0 bases and J by 6 bases, with 15 bases left in between. The CDR3 runs to 16 residues. CDR1 is LNHDA and CDR2 is SQIVND in the germline V gene (reference sequence). The CDR3, as DNA: TGTGCCAGTAGTATAGATGTGCCGGGAAGGGGCAATGAGCAGTTCTTC. It is translated as CASSIDVPGRGNEQFF.

The J gene is TRBJ1-2, the V gene TRBV9, with 10 bases that match TRBD1. V trimming: 4 bases; J trimming: 2 bases; junction bases outside the gene matches: 5. Germline assignment: CDR1 SGDLS and CDR2 YYNGEE. This CDR3 comprises 15 residues. The CDR3 sequence is CASSPGGQGNYGYTF. For the CDR3, the DNA is TGTGCCAGCAGCCCTGGGGGACAGGGGAACTATGGCTACACCTTC.

DNA of the CDR3: TGTGCCAGTAGTGCAACAGGGGGCTGGGATGAAAAACTGTTTTTT. Translating it yields CASSATGGWDEKLFF. This chain connects TRBV19 to TRBJ1-4; 9 nucleotides line up with TRBD1. Unmatched junction bases numbered 7, after V lost 5 bases and J lost 6 bases. Germline V gene data show CDR1 as LNHDA and CDR2 as SQIVND (reference sequence). The CDR3 loop spans 15 amino acids.